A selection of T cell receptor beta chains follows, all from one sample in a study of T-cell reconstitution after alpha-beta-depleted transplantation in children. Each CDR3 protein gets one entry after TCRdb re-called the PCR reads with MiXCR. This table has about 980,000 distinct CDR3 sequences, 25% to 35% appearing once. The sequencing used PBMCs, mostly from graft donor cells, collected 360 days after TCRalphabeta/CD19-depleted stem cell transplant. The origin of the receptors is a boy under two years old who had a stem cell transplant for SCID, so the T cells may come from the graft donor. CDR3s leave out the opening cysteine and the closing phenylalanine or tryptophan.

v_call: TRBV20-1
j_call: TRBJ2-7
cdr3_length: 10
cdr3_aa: SARTPTYEQY

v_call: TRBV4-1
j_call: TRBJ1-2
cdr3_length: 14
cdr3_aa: ASSDPRLGTNYGYT

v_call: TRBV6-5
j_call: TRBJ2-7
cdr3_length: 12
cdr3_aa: ASSHRTGGSEQY

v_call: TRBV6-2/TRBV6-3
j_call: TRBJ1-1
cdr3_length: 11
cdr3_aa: ASEKARVEKAF

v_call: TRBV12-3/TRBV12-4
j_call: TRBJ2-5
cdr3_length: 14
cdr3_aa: ASSLGSGTLQETQY

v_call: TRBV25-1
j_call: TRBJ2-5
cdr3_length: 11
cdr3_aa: ASSEWGSETQY

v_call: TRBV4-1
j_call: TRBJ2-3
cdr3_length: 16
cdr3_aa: ASSQVGLVRQGTDTQY

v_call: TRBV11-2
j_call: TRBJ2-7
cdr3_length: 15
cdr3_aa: ASSLEGGVSSSYEQY

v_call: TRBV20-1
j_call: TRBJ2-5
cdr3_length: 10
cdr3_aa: SASDRQETQY

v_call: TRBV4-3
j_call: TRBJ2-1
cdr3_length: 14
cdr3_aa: ASSPDLDRFYSEQF

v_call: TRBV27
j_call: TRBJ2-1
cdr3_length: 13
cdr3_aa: ASREHGSSYNEQF

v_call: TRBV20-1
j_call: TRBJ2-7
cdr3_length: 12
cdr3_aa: SAEEGPSSYEQY

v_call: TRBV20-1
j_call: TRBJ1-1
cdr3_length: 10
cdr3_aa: SARGMNTEAF

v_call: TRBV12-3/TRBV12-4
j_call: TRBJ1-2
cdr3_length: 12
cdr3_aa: ASTHRTANYGYT

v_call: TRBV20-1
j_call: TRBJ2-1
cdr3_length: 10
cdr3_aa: SAGGGKNEQF

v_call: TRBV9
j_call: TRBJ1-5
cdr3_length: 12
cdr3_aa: ASSVGQGFQPQH

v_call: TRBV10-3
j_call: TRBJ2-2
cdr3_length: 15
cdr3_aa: AISRDRARGPTGELF

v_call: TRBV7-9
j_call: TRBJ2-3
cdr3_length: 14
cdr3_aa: ASSLRSEGGTDTQY

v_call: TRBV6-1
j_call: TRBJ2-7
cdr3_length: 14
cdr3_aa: ASSPLRTGNVYEQY

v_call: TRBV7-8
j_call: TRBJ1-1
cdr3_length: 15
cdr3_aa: ASSSRDRDPMNTEAF

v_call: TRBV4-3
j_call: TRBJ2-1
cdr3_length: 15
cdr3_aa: ASSQDWGLAGVNEQF

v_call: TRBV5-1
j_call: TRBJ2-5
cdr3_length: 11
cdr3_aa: ASSLVGEETQY

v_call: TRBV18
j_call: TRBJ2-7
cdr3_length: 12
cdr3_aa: ASSGTGAFYEQY

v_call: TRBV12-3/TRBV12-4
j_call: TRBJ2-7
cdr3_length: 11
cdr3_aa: ASSLQKTYEQY

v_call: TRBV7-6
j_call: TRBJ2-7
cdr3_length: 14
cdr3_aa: ASSSGREGFSYEQY

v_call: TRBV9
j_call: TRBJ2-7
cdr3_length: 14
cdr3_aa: ASSVAPTGVMYEQY

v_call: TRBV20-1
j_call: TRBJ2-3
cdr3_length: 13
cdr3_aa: SARDRGVRTDTQY